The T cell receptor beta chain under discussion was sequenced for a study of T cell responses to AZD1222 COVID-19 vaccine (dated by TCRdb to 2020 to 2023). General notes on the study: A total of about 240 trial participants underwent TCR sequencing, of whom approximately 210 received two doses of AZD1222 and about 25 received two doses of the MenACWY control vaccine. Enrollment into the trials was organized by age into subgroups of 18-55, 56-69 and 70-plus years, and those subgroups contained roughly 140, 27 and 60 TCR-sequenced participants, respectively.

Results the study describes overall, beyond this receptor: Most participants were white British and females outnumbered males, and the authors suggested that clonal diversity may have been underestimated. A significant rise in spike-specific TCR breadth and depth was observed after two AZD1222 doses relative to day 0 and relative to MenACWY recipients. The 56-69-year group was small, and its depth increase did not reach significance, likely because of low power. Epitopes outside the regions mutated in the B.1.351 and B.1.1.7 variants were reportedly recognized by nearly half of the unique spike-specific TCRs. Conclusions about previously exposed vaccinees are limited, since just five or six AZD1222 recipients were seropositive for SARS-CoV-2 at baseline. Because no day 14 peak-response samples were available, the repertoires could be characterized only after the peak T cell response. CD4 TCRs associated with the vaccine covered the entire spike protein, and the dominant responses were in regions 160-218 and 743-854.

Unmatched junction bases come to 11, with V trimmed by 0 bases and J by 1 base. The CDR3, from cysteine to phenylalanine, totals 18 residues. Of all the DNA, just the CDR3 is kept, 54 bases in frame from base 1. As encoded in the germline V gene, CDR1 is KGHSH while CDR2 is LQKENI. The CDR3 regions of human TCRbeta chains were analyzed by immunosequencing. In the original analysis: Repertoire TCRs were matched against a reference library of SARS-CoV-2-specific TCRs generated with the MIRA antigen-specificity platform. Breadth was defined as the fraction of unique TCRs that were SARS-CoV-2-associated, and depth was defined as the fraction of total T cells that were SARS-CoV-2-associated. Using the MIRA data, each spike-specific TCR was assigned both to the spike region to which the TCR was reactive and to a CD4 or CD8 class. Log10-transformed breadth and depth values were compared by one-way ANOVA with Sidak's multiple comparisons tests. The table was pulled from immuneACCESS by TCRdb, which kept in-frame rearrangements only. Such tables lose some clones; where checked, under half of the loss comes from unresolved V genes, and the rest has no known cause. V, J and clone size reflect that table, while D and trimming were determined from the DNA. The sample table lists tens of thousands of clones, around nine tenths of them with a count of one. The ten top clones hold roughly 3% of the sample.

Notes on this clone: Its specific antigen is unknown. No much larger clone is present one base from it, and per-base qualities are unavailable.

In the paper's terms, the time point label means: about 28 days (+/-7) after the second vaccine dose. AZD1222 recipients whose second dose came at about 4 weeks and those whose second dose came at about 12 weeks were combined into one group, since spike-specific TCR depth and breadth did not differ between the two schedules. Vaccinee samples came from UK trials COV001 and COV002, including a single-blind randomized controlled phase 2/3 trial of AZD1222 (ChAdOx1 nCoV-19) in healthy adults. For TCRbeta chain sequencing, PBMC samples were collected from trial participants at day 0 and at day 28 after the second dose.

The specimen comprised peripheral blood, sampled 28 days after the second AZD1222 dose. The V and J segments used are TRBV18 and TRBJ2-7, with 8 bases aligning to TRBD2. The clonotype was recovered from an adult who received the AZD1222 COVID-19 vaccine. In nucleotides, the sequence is TGTGCCAGCTCACCACCACTGGGAAGCACTAGCGGTTCCTACGAGCAGTACTTC. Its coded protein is CASSPPLGSTSGSYEQYF. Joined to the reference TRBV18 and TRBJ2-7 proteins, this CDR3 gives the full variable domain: NAGVMQNPRHLVRRRGQEARLRCSPMKGHSHVYWYRQLPEEGLKFMVYLQKENIIDESGMPKERFSAEFPKEGPSILRIQQVVRGDSAAYFCASSPPLGSTSGSYEQYFGPGTRLTVT.